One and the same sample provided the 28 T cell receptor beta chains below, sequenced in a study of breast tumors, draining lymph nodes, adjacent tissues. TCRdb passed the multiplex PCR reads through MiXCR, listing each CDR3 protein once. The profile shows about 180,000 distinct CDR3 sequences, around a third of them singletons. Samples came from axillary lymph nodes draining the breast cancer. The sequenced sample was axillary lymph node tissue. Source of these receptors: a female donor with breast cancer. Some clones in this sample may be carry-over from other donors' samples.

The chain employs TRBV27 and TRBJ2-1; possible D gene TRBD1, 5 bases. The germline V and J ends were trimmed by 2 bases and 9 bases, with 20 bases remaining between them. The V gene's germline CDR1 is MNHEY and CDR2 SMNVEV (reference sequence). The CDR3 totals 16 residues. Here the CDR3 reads CASSLTVGATDIEQFF. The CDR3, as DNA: TGTGCCAGCAGTTTAACCGTAGGGGCAACCGATATTGAGCAGTTCTTC.

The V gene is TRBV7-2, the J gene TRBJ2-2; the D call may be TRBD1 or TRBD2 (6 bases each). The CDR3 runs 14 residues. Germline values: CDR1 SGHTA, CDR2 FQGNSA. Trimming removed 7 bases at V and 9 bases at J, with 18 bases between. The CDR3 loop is CASNRAAGDWELFF. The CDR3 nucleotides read TGTGCCAGCAACCGCGCGGCAGGGGACTGGGAGCTGTTTTTT.

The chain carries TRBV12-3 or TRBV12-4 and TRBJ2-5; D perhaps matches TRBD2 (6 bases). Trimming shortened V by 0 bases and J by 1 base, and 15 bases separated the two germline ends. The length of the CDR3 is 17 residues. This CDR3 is CASSLARGHGGQETQYF. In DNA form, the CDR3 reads TGTGCCAGCAGTTTAGCGCGCGGACACGGGGGCCAAGAGACCCAGTACTTC.

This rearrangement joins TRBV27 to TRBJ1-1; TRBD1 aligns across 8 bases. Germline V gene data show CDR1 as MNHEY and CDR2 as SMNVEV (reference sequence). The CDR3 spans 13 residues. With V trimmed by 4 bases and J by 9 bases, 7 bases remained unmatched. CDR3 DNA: TGTGCCAGCAGTTCAGGGGGCCTCTCCAAAGCTTTCTTT. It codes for CASSSGGLSKAFF.

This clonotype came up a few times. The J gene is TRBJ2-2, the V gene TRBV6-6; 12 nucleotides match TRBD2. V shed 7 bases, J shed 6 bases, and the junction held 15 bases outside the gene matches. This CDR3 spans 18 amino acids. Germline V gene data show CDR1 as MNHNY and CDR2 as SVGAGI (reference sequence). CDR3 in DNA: TGTGCCAGCAAACCAGCCCCTAGCGGGGGGGCAAACTCCGGGGAGCTGTTTTTT. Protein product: CASKPAPSGGANSGELFF.

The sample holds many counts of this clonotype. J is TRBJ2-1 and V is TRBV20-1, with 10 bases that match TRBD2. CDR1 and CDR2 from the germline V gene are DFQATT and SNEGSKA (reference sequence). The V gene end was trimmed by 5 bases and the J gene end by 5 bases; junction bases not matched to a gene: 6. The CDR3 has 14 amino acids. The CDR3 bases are TGCAGTGCTCACACTAGCGGGGCCCACAATGAGCAGTTCTTC. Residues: CSAHTSGAHNEQFF.

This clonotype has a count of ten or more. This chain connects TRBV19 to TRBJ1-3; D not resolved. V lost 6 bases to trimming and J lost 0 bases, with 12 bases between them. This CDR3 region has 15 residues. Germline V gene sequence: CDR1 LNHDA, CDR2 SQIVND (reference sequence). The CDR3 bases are TGTGCCAGTAGACCTGATCTTAGCTCTGGAAACACCATATATTTT. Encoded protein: CASRPDLSSGNTIYF. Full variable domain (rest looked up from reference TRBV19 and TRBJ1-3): DGGITQSPKYLFRKEGQNVTLSCEQNLNHDAMYWYRQDPGQGLRLIYYSQIVNDFQKGDIAEGYSVSREKKESFPLTVTSAQKNPTAFYLCASRPDLSSGNTIYFGEGSWLTVV.

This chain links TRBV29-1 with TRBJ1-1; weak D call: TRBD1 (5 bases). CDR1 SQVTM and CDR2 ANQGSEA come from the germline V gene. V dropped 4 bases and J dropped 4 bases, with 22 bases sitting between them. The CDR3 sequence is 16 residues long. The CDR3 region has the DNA TGCAGCGTTGTGGGGCTTAGAGGGGTTGGTAGCACTGAAGCTTTCTTT. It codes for CSVVGLRGVGSTEAFF.

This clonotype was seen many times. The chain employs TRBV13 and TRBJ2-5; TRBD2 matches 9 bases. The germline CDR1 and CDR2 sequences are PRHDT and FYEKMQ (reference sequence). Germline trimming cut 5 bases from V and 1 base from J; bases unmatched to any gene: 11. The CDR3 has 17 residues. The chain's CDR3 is CASSPRLKAGGQETQYF. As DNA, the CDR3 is TGTGCCAGCAGCCCCCGTCTAAAAGCGGGGGGCCAAGAGACCCAGTACTTC.

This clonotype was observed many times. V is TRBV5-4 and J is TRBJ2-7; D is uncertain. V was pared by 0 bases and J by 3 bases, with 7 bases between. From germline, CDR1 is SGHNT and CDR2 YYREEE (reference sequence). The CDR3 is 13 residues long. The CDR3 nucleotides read TGTGCCAGCAGCTTGGCCGGCTACTACGAGCAGTACTTC. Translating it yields CASSLAGYYEQYF.

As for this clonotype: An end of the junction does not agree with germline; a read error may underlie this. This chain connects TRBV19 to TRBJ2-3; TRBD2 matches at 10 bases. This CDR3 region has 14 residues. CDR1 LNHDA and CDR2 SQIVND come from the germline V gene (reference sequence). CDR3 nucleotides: TGTGCCGGTAGGGCTAGCGGGAGCATGGATACGCAGTATTTT. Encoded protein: CAGRASGSMDTQYF.

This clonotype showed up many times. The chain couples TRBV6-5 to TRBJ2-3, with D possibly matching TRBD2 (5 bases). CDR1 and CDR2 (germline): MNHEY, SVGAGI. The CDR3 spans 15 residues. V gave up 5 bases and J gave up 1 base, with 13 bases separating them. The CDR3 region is CASSTTGKRTDTQYF. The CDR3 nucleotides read TGTGCCAGCAGTACGACGGGGAAGCGCACAGATACGCAGTATTTT.

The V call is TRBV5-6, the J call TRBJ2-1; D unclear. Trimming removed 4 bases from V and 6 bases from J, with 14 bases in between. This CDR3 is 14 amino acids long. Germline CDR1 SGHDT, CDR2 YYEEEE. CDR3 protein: CASSRPLGVNEQFF. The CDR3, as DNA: TGTGCCAGCAGCCGCCCTCTTGGGGTCAATGAGCAGTTCTTC.

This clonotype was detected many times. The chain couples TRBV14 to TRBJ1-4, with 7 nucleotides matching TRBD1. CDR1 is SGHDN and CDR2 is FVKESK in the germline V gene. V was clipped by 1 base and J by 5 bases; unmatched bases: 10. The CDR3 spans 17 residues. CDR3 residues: CASSQARTGHSNEKLFF. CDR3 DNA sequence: TGTGCCAGCAGCCAAGCAAGGACAGGACATTCAAATGAAAAACTGTTTTTT.

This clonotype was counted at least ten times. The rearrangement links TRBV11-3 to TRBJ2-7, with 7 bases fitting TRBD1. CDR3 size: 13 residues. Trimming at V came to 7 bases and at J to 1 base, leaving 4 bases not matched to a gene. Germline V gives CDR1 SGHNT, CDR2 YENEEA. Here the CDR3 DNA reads TGTGCCAGCACCGGACAGGATTCCTACGAGCAGTACTTC. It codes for CASTGQDSYEQYF.

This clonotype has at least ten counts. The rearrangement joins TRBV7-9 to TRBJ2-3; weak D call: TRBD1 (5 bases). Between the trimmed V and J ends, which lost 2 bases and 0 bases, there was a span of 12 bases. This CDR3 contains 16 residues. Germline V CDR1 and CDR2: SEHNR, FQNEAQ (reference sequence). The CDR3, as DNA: TGTGCCAGCAGCTTATTAGGGGCTCCCAGCACAGATACGCAGTATTTT. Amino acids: CASSLLGAPSTDTQYF.

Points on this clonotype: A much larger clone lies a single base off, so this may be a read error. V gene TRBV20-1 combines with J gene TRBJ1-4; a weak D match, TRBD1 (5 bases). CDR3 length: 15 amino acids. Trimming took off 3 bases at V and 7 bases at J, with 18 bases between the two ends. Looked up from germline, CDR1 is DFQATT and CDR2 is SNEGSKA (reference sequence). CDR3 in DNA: TGCAGTGCTAGCAACGGGACGCGGGTGGCTGAAAAACTGTTTTTT. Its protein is CSASNGTRVAEKLFF.

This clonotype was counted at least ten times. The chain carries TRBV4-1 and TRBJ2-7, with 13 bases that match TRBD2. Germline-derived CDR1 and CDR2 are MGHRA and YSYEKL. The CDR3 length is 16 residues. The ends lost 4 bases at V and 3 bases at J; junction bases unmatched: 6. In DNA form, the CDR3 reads TGCGCCAGCAGCCCCATAAGGACTAGCGGGGGCTACGAGCAGTACTTC. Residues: CASSPIRTSGGYEQYF.

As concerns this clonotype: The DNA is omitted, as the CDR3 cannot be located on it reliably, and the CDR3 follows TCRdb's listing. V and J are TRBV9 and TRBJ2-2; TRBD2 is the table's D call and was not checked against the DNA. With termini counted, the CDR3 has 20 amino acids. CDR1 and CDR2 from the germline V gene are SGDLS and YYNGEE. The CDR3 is CASSAGGTSYNEQFFGELFF.

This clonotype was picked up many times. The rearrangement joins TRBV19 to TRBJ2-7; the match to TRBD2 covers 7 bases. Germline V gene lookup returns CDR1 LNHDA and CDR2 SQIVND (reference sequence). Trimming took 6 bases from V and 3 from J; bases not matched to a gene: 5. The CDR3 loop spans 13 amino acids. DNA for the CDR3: TGTGCCAGTAGGAGCGGGGCCCTCTACGAGCAGTACTTC. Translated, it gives CASRSGALYEQYF. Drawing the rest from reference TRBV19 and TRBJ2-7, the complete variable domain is DGGITQSPKYLFRKEGQNVTLSCEQNLNHDAMYWYRQDPGQGLRLIYYSQIVNDFQKGDIAEGYSVSREKKESFPLTVTSAQKNPTAFYLCASRSGALYEQYFGPGTRLTVT.

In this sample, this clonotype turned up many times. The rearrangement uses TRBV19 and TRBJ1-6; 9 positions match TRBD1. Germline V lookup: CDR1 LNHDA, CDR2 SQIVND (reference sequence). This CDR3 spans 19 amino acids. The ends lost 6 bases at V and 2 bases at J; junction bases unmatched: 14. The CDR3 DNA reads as TGTGCCAGTAGGGGCAGGACAGGGGATATTGGAACCTATAATTCACCCCTCCACTTT. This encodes CASRGRTGDIGTYNSPLHF. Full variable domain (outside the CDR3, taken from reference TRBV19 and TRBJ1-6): DGGITQSPKYLFRKEGQNVTLSCEQNLNHDAMYWYRQDPGQGLRLIYYSQIVNDFQKGDIAEGYSVSREKKESFPLTVTSAQKNPTAFYLCASRGRTGDIGTYNSPLHFGNGTRLTVT.

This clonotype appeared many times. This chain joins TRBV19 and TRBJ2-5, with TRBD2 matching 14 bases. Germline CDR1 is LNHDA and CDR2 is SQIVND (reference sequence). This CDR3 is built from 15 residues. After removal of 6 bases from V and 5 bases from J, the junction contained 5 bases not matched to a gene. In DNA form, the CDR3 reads TGTGCCAGTAGGGTGACTAGCGGGGGGGCGGAGACCCAGTACTTC. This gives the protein CASRVTSGGAETQYF. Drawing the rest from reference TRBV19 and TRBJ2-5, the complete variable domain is DGGITQSPKYLFRKEGQNVTLSCEQNLNHDAMYWYRQDPGQGLRLIYYSQIVNDFQKGDIAEGYSVSREKKESFPLTVTSAQKNPTAFYLCASRVTSGGAETQYFGPGTRLLVL.

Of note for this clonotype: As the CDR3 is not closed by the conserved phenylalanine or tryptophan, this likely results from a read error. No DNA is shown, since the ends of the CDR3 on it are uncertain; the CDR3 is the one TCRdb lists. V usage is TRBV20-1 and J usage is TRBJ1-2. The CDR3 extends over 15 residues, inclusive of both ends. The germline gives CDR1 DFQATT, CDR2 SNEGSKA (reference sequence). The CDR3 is CSAEAAELLTMATQS.

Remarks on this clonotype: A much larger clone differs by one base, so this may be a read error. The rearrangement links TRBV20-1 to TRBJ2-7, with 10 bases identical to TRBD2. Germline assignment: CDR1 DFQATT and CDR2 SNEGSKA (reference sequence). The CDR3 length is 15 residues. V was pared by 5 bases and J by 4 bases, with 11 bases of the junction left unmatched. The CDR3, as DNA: TGCAGTGCTCGACACCTAGCGGGAGCCCCGTACGAGCAGTACTTC. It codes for CSARHLAGAPYEQYF.

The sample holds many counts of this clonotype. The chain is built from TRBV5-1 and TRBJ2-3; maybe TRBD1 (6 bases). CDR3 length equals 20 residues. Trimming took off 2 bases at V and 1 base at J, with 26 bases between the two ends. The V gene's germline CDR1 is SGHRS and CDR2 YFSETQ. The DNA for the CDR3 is TGCGCCAGCAGCTTTAGCCAAAACAGGGTCCCGAGCTATGGCACAGATACGCAGTATTTT. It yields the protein CASSFSQNRVPSYGTDTQYF.

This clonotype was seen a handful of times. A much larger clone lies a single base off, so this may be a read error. Here the CDR3 reads CASSWGQAYEQYF. As DNA, the CDR3 is TGTGCCAGCAGCTGGGGACAGGCCTACGAGCAGTACTTC. The V and J genes are TRBV5-4 and TRBJ2-7, with 8 bases that match TRBD1. Germline lookup yields CDR1 SGHNT and CDR2 YYREEE (reference sequence). The CDR3 runs to 13 residues. The V gene end was trimmed by 3 bases and the J gene end by 2 bases; junction bases not matched to a gene: 1.

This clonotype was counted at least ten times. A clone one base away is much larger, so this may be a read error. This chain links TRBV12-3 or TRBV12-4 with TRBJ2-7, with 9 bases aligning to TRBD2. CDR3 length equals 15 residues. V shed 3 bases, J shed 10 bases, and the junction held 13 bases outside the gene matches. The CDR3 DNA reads TGTGCCAGCAGTTTCACTAGCGGGTTCGTGTCGGATCAGTACTTC. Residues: CASSFTSGFVSDQYF.

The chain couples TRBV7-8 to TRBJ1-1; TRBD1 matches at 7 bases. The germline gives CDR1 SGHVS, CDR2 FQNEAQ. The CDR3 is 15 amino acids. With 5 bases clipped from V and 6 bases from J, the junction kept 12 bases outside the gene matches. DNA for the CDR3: TGTGCCAGCAGCCTTTATCTCGGACAGGCTTCTGAAGCTTTCTTT. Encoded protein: CASSLYLGQASEAFF. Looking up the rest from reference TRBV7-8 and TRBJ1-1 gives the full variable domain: GAGVSQSPRYKVAKRGQDVALRCDPISGHVSLFWYQQALGQGPEFLTYFQNEAQLDKSGLPSDRFFAERPEGSVSTLKIQRTQQEDSAVYLCASSLYLGQASEAFFGQGTRLTVV.